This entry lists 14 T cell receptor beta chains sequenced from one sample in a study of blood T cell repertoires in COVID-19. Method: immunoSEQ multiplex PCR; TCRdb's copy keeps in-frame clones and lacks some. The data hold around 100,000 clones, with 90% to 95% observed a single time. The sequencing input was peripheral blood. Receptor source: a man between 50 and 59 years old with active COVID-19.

CDR3 sequence: CASSIRLADYNEQFF. As DNA, the CDR3 is TGTGCCAGCAGCATACGACTAGCGGACTACAATGAGCAGTTCTTC. This sequence joins TRBV5-8 and TRBJ2-1, with 9 bases aligning to TRBD2. J gave up 3 bases and V 4 bases, and 5 bases lay outside the gene matches. The CDR3 totals 15 residues. In germline, CDR1 is SGHTS, CDR2 YDEGEE.

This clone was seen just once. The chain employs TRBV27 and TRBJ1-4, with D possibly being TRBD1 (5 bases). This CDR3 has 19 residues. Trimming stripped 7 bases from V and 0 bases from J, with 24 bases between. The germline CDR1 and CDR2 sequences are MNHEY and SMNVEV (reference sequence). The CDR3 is CASTTEWTPSAATNEKLFF. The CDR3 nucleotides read TGTGCCAGCACCACCGAGTGGACACCTTCCGCTGCAACTAATGAAAAACTGTTTTTT.

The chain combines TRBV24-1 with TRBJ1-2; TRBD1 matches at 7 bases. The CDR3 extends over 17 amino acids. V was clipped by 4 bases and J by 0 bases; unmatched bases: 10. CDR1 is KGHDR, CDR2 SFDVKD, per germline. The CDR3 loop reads CATSDPTRTGPNYGYTF. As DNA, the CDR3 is TGTGCCACCAGTGACCCAACCCGGACAGGCCCTAACTATGGCTACACCTTC.

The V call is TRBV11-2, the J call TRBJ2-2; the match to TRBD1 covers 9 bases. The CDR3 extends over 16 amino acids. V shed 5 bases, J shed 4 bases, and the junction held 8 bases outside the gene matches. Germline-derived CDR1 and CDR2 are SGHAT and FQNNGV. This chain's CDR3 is CASSQGQGMVTGELFF. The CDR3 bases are TGTGCCAGCAGCCAAGGACAGGGGATGGTCACCGGGGAGCTGTTTTTT.

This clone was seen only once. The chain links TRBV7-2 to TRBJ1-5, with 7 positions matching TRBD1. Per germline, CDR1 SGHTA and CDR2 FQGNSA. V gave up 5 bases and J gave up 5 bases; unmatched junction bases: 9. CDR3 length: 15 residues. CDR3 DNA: TGTGCCAGCAGCCGGTACGACAGGGATGATCAGCCCCAGCATTTT. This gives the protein CASSRYDRDDQPQHF.

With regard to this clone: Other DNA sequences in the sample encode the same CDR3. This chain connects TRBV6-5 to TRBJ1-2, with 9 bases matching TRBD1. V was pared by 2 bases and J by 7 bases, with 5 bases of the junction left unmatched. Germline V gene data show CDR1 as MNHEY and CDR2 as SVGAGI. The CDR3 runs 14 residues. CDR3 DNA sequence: TGTGCCAGCAGTTACACGGGACAGGGTAGTGGCTACACCTTC. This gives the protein CASSYTGQGSGYTF.

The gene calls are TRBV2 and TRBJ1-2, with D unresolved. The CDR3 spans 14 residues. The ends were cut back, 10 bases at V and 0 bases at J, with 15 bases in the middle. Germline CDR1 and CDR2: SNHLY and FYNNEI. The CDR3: CATLDRGANYGYTF. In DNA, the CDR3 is TGTGCCACCCTAGATCGGGGAGCTAACTATGGCTACACCTTC.

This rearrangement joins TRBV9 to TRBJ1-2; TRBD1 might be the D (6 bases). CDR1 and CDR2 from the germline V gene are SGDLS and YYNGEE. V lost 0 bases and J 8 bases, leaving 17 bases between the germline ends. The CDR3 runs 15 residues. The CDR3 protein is CASSVARGSLSGYTF. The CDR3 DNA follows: TGTGCCAGCAGCGTAGCCAGGGGTAGTTTGAGCGGCTACACCTTC. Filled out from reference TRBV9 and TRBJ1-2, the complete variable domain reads DSGVTQTPKHLITATGQRVTLRCSPRSGDLSVYWYQQSLDQGLQFLIQYYNGEERAKGNILERFSAQQFPDLHSELNLSSLELGDSALYFCASSVARGSLSGYTFGSGTRLTVV.

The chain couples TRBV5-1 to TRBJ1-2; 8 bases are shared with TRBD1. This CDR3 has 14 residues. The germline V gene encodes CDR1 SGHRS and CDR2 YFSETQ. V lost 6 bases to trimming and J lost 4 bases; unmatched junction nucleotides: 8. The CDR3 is CASTWDRIGYGYTF. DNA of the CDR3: TGCGCCAGCACCTGGGACAGGATCGGCTATGGCTACACCTTC. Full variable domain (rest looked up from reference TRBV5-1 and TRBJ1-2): KAGVTQTPRYLIKTRGQQVTLSCSPISGHRSVSWYQQTPGQGLQFLFEYFSETQRNKGNFPGRFSGRQFSNSRSEMNVSTLELGDSALYLCASTWDRIGYGYTFGSGTRLTVV.

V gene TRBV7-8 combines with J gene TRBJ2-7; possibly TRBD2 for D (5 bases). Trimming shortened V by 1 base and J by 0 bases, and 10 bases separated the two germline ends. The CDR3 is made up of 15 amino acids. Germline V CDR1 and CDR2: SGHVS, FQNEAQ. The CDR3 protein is CASSLGRRSSYEQYV. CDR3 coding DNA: TGTGCCAGCAGCTTAGGTAGGAGGAGCTCCTACGAGCAGTACGTC.

The CDR3 DNA sequence: TGCGCCAGCAGCCTAGACAGTAATCAGCCCCAGCATTTT. This encodes CASSLDSNQPQHF. This sequence joins TRBV4-1 and TRBJ1-5; D possibly corresponds to TRBD1 (5 bases). The V end lost 4 bases, the J end lost 4 bases, and 8 bases lay between the germline ends. Germline CDR1 reads MGHRA; CDR2 reads YSYEKL. CDR3 size: 13 residues.

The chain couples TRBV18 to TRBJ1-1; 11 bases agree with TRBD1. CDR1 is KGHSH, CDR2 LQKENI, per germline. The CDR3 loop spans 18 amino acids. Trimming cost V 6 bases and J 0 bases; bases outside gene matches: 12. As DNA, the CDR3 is TGTGCCAGCTCCCCAGTCGCCGGGACAGGGGGTTTGAACACTGAAGCTTTCTTT. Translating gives CASSPVAGTGGLNTEAFF.

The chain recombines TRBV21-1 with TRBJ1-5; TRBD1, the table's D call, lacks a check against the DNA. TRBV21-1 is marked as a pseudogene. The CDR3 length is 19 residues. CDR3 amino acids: CASSKERTGDSYSNQPQHF. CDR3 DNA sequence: TGTGCCAGCAGCAAAGAGAGGACAGGGGACTCCTATAGCAATCAGCCCCAGCATTTT.

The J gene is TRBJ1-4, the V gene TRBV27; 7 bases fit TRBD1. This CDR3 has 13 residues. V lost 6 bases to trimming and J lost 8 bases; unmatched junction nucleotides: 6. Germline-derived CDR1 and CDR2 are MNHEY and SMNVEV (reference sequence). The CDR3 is CASRQGRLEKLFF. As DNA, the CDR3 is TGTGCCAGCAGACAGGGGAGATTGGAAAAACTGTTTTTT.